Below, 32 T cell receptor beta chains from the same sample are listed, as sequenced in a study of lymphopenia after photon versus proton radiotherapy (dated by TCRdb to about 2019). The library was obtained by the immunoSEQ multiplex PCR assay. The clones in this table, taken by TCRdb from immuneACCESS, are in-frame only. Not every clone is retained; where verified, under half of the shortfall comes from an unresolved V gene, and the cause of the rest is unknown. For this sample there are 65,000 to 90,000 clones; less than 95% appear just once. The top ten clones comprise about 2.2% of the sample. The input for sequencing was peripheral blood, taken from a patient treated with photon-based radiotherapy. The receptors shown here come from a woman aged 40 to 50 with cholangiocarcinoma.

The genes are TRBV7-2 and TRBJ1-2; D perhaps matches TRBD1 (6 bases). Per the germline V gene, CDR1 is SGHTA and CDR2 is FQGNSA. The CDR3 spans 14 residues. Deletions cut 5 bases from V and 4 bases from J, with 14 bases between. The CDR3 coding sequence is TGTGCCAGCAGCGAGCGGACAGCGTCCTATGGCTACACCTTC. Protein product: CASSERTASYGYTF.

The rearrangement links TRBV27 to TRBJ2-7, with a tentative D call TRBD2 (6 bases). CDR1 is MNHEY, CDR2 SMNVEV, per germline (reference sequence). The CDR3 contains 15 residues. V shed 10 bases and J shed 1 base, with 20 bases lying between them. CDR3 coding DNA: TGTGCCACCCTAAGCCGACTAGTTCCTTCCTACGAGCAGTACTTC. It specifies CATLSRLVPSYEQYF.

V usage is TRBV5-4 and J usage is TRBJ1-2; TRBD1 aligns across 7 bases. Germline CDR1 SGHNT, CDR2 YYREEE (reference sequence). The CDR3 contains 14 residues. V shed 1 base and J 4 bases; nucleotides not matched to a gene: 4. The CDR3 protein is CASSLNRDSYGYTF. In DNA, the CDR3 is TGTGCCAGCAGCTTGAACAGGGACAGCTATGGCTACACCTTC.

The chain joins TRBV11-2 to TRBJ1-2; D gene unclear. The CDR3 loop spans 13 amino acids. Trimming left V 3 bases short and J 4 bases short, with 9 bases between. Germline CDR1 is SGHAT and CDR2 is FQNNGV. The DNA of the CDR3 is TGTGCCAGCAGCTTCGACACCGTCTATGGCTACACCTTC. Protein: CASSFDTVYGYTF. Full variable domain (rest looked up from reference TRBV11-2 and TRBJ1-2): EAGVAQSPRYKIIEKRQSVAFWCNPISGHATLYWYQQILGQGPKLLIQFQNNGVVDDSQLPKDRFSAERLKGVDSTLKIQPAKLEDSAVYLCASSFDTVYGYTFGSGTRLTVV.

The CDR3 DNA sequence: TGTGCCAGCAGCAAGCCTGGCGAGGGAAAGACCTATGGCTACACCTTC. It is translated as CASSKPGEGKTYGYTF. The chain is built from TRBV7-1 and TRBJ1-2; D remains ambiguous. TRBV7-1 is an open reading frame whose function is uncertain. V was cut by 5 bases and J by 4 bases, with 20 bases left in between. This CDR3 contains 16 residues.

V and J are TRBV28 and TRBJ1-3; TRBD1 matches at 8 bases. Trimming removed 4 bases from V and 5 bases from J; junction bases left unmatched: 7. CDR3 length: 15 residues. Germline-derived CDR1 and CDR2 are MDHEN and SYDVKM. CDR3 DNA sequence: TGTGCCAGCAGTTCGTCCGGACAGGGTAGAAACACCATATATTTT. Residues: CASSSSGQGRNTIYF. Full variable domain (outside the CDR3, taken from reference TRBV28 and TRBJ1-3): DVKVTQSSRYLVKRTGEKVFLECVQDMDHENMFWYRQDPGLGLRLIYFSYDVKMKEKGDIPEGYSVSREKKERFSLILESASTNQTSMYLCASSSSGQGRNTIYFGEGSWLTVV.

This clone was observed once. The V and J genes are TRBV27 and TRBJ1-2, with D perhaps matching TRBD1 (6 bases). Germline loops: CDR1 MNHEY, CDR2 SMNVEV (reference sequence). V dropped 5 bases and J dropped 0 bases, with 13 bases sitting between them. This CDR3 spans 15 amino acids. The CDR3 spells CASSLRTAPNYGYTF. CDR3 nucleotides: TGTGCCAGCAGTCTCCGGACAGCTCCTAACTATGGCTACACCTTC.

With regard to this clone: No conserved phenylalanine or tryptophan ends this CDR3, so it is likely a read error. No DNA is shown, since the ends of the CDR3 on it are uncertain; the CDR3 is the one TCRdb lists. V and J are TRBV25-1 and TRBJ1-1; TRBD1 is taken as the D call from the table, unchecked against the DNA. Germline CDR1 is MGHDK and CDR2 is SYGVNS. Ends included, the CDR3 has 14 residues. The CDR3 loop is CASNHPIRRGARRS.

The rearrangement links TRBV19 to TRBJ1-1; D unclear. V shed 7 bases and J shed 0 bases, with 6 bases lying between them. CDR3 length: 12 residues. Germline V lookup: CDR1 LNHDA, CDR2 SQIVND (reference sequence). This CDR3 is CASISVNTEAFF. The CDR3 DNA reads TGTGCCAGTATAAGCGTGAACACTGAAGCTTTCTTT.

This chain uses TRBV9 with TRBJ1-2, with D hard to call. Germline V gene data show CDR1 as SGDLS and CDR2 as YYNGEE. The CDR3 has 15 residues. With 0 bases removed from V and 4 bases from J, the gap between germline ends came to 13 bases. For the CDR3, the DNA is TGTGCCAGCAGCGTAGGGGAAGGTCTCCTCTATGGCTACACCTTC. Translation gives CASSVGEGLLYGYTF.

The rearrangement joins TRBV30 to TRBJ2-7; D remains ambiguous. Trimming cost V 4 bases and J 0 bases, with 16 bases left between them. There are 15 residues in the CDR3. Germline CDR1 GTSNPN, CDR2 SVGIG (reference sequence). CDR3 loop: CAWTPKDRVSYEQYF. CDR3 sequence (DNA): TGTGCCTGGACCCCTAAGGACCGCGTCTCCTACGAGCAGTACTTC. Combining the CDR3 with reference TRBV30 and TRBJ2-7 gives the whole variable domain SQTIHQWPATLVQPVGSPLSLECTVEGTSNPNLYWYRQAAGRGLQLLFYSVGIGQISSEVPQNLSASRPQDRQFILSSKKLLLSDSGFYLCAWTPKDRVSYEQYFGPGTRLTVT.

A note on this clone: Germline and junction disagree at one end, which may indicate a read error. The chain carries TRBV7-7 and TRBJ2-1; unclear D gene. CDR1 and CDR2 from the germline V gene are SSHAT and FNYEAQ (reference sequence). The CDR3 runs to 12 residues. The CDR3 is CASSSRPNEQFF. In nucleotides, the CDR3 is TGTGCTAGCAGCTCTAGACCCAATGAGCAGTTCTTC. The variable domain in full, completed from reference TRBV7-7 and TRBJ2-1, reads GAGVSQSPRYKVTKRGQDVTLRCDPISSHATLYWYQQALGQGPEFLTYFNYEAQPDKSGLPSDRFSAERPEGSISTLTIQRTEQRDSAMYRCASSSRPNEQFFGPGTRLTVL.

This chain connects TRBV18 to TRBJ2-5, with TRBD1 as a possible D gene (6 bases). Per germline, CDR1 KGHSH and CDR2 LQKENI. Trimming shortened V by 5 bases and J by 2 bases, and 9 bases separated the two germline ends. The CDR3 is 13 residues long. The CDR3 region has the DNA TGTGCCAGCTCAGCAGGGGTACAAGAGACCCAGTACTTC. The encoded protein is CASSAGVQETQYF.

The chain has TRBV5-1 and TRBJ1-3; no reliable D call. The germline gives CDR1 SGHRS, CDR2 YFSETQ. The CDR3 sequence is 14 residues long. V was pared by 4 bases and J by 1 base, with 9 bases between. The CDR3 protein is CASSPGRSGNTIYF. The CDR3 DNA follows: TGCGCCAGCAGCCCGGGTAGGTCTGGAAACACCATATATTTT.

The V gene is TRBV27, the J gene TRBJ1-1; no clear D gene. CDR3 length equals 14 residues. Between the trimmed V and J ends, which lost 4 bases and 8 bases, there was a span of 17 bases. From germline, CDR1 is MNHEY and CDR2 SMNVEV (reference sequence). In DNA form, the CDR3 reads TGTGCCAGCAGTTCACCCCTGGGTGGCACAGAAGCTTTCTTT. It is translated as CASSSPLGGTEAFF.

This clone has only one observation. This chain uses TRBV28 with TRBJ1-6, with D perhaps matching TRBD1 (6 bases). Germline assignment: CDR1 MDHEN and CDR2 SYDVKM. Trimming took off 6 bases at V and 6 bases at J, with 15 bases between the two ends. This CDR3 is built from 15 residues. The CDR3 DNA sequence: TGTGCCAGCAGACGACAGGTTGACCTTAATTCACCCCTCCACTTT. Translating gives CASRRQVDLNSPLHF.

The chain joins TRBV27 to TRBJ1-5, with unresolved D. CDR3 size: 13 residues. Between the trimmed V and J ends, which lost 3 bases and 5 bases, there was a span of 8 bases. Germline CDR1 MNHEY, CDR2 SMNVEV (reference sequence). The CDR3 nucleotides are TGTGCCAGCAGTTTTTCCCGAGATCAGCCCCAGCATTTT. Translated: CASSFSRDQPQHF.

This rearrangement joins TRBV7-3 to TRBJ1-1; 7 nucleotides agree with TRBD1. The CDR3 totals 14 residues. The germline V gene has CDR1 SGHTA and CDR2 FQGTGA. Trimming took 5 bases from V and 9 from J; bases not matched to a gene: 12. CDR3: CASSPSGTDEKAFF. CDR3 nucleotides: TGTGCCAGCAGCCCTTCCGGGACAGATGAAAAAGCTTTCTTT.

The chain combines TRBV2 with TRBJ2-3; 9 bases line up with TRBD1. This CDR3 is 15 amino acids long. The V gene end was trimmed by 6 bases and the J gene end by 7 bases; junction bases not matched to a gene: 11. In germline, CDR1 is SNHLY, CDR2 FYNNEI. CDR3 DNA: TGTGCCAGCAGCCCTCCGGGACAGGGCTCGTATACGCAGTATTTT. It specifies CASSPPGQGSYTQYF.

V usage is TRBV5-1 and J usage is TRBJ1-1; 10 positions match TRBD1. Germline V gene lookup returns CDR1 SGHRS and CDR2 YFSETQ. There are 16 residues in the CDR3. V shed 6 bases, J shed 5 bases, and the junction held 13 bases outside the gene matches. CDR3 DNA sequence: TGCGCCAGCAAGGGGGGGACAGGGGCCACGACAACTGAAGCTTTCTTT. Protein sequence: CASKGGTGATTTEAFF.

The genes are TRBV7-8 and TRBJ2-2, with 8 bases matching TRBD1. The ends lost 6 bases at V and 0 bases at J; junction bases unmatched: 6. The CDR3 runs to 16 residues. CDR1 is SGHVS and CDR2 is FQNEAQ in the germline V gene. CDR3 sequence: CASRLQGVTNTGELFF. As DNA, the CDR3 is TGTGCCAGCAGGTTACAGGGGGTTACGAACACCGGGGAGCTGTTTTTT.

The gene calls are TRBV28 and TRBJ1-1, with no clear D. Trimming stripped 2 bases from V and 6 bases from J, with 7 bases between. The CDR3 sequence is 12 residues long. From germline, CDR1 is MDHEN and CDR2 SYDVKM. CDR3 sequence: CASSLIPAEAFF. The CDR3 region has the DNA TGTGCCAGCAGTTTAATCCCCGCTGAAGCTTTCTTT.

The V call is TRBV11-2, the J call TRBJ2-1; 10 nucleotides agree with TRBD2. Trimming at V came to 4 bases and at J to 0 bases, leaving 9 bases not matched to a gene. The germline V gene has CDR1 SGHAT and CDR2 FQNNGV. There are 18 residues in the CDR3. CDR3 sequence (DNA): TGTGCCAGCAGCTCACACGCCGGACTAGCGGCCTCCTACAATGAGCAGTTCTTC. It is translated as CASSSHAGLAASYNEQFF.

The chain is built from TRBV5-1 and TRBJ2-5, with 7 bases matching TRBD2. J lost 5 bases, V lost 4 bases, and 11 bases had no gene match. Germline loops: CDR1 SGHRS, CDR2 YFSETQ. The CDR3 runs to 15 residues. CDR3 nucleotides: TGCGCCAGCAGCCGAGAAGCGGGGTCCTGGGAGACCCAGTACTTC. Its translation is CASSREAGSWETQYF.

The chain joins TRBV12-5 to TRBJ2-7; TRBD1 aligns across 8 bases. The V and J ends lost 5 bases and 6 bases, in that order; junction bases with no gene match: 9. Looked up from germline, CDR1 is LGHNT and CDR2 is FRNRAP. The CDR3 contains 14 residues. The CDR3 DNA reads as TGTGCTAGTGGTCCTTCACAGGGGGACTCCGAGCAGTACTTC. Its translation: CASGPSQGDSEQYF.

In its sample, this clone was seen once. This chain connects TRBV5-1 to TRBJ2-6, with a tentative D call TRBD1 (5 bases). Germline-derived CDR1 and CDR2 are SGHRS and YFSETQ. The germline V and J ends were trimmed by 2 bases and 0 bases, with 18 bases remaining between them. The CDR3 loop spans 19 amino acids. CDR3 sequence reads: CASSLQVQTRHSGANVLTF. CDR3 coding DNA: TGCGCCAGCAGCTTACAGGTCCAAACAAGACACTCTGGGGCCAACGTCCTGACTTTC.

This clone was observed once. The rearrangement joins TRBV7-6 to TRBJ2-7; D is perhaps TRBD2 (6 bases). With 1 base removed from V and 6 bases from J, the gap between germline ends came to 13 bases. In germline, CDR1 is SGHVS, CDR2 FNYEAQ. The CDR3 is 14 amino acids. This CDR3 is CASSLEWGVGEQYF. CDR3 nucleotides: TGTGCCAGCAGCTTAGAGTGGGGGGTCGGCGAGCAGTACTTC.

The table lists this clone with a count of one. This chain uses TRBV11-2 with TRBJ1-1, with 7 bases lining up with TRBD1. Germline CDR1 reads SGHAT; CDR2 reads FQNNGV. Germline trimming cut 1 base from V and 1 base from J; bases unmatched to any gene: 6. The CDR3 loop spans 16 amino acids. CDR3 nucleotides: TGTGCCAGCAGCTTAGGGACAGGCCGTCAGAACACTGAAGCTTTCTTT. Its translation is CASSLGTGRQNTEAFF.

CDR3 nucleotide sequence: TGTGCCAGCAGGAGTCGCACGGAGACCCAGTACTTC. It encodes CASRSRTETQYF. The chain uses TRBV2 and TRBJ2-5; D is unresolved. Per the germline V gene, CDR1 is SNHLY and CDR2 is FYNNEI. This CDR3 spans 12 amino acids. Deletions cut 6 bases from V and 5 bases from J, with 10 bases between.

CDR3 DNA: TGTGCCAGCAGTTACTTGACGGGGGAGCAGTACTTC. It yields the protein CASSYLTGEQYF. This chain connects TRBV6-6 to TRBJ2-7; a weak D match, TRBD2 (5 bases). The CDR3 has 12 amino acids. CDR1 is MNHNY, CDR2 SVGAGI, per germline (reference sequence). With 1 base removed from V and 7 bases from J, the gap between germline ends came to 8 bases.

This clone showed up just a few times. The chain joins TRBV9 to TRBJ1-6; the D gene is possibly TRBD1 (6 bases). Per germline, CDR1 SGDLS and CDR2 YYNGEE. V lost 6 bases and J 8 bases, leaving 18 bases between the germline ends. There are 15 residues in the CDR3. For the CDR3, the DNA is TGTGCCAGCAATAAGGGGGGTGGAAGAGATTCACCCCTCCACTTT. Translation: CASNKGGGRDSPLHF.

The CDR3 here is CASSLGTGGSNQPQHF. The CDR3, as DNA: TGCGCCAGCAGCTTAGGTACAGGGGGGAGCAATCAGCCCCAGCATTTT. The V call is TRBV5-1, the J call TRBJ1-5; 8 positions match TRBD1. V trimming: 2 bases; J trimming: 1 base; junction bases outside the gene matches: 5. CDR1 and CDR2 from the germline V gene are SGHRS and YFSETQ. The CDR3 runs 16 residues.